The rows below give T cell receptor beta chains drawn from one sample of a study of T cells after yellow fever vaccination. TCRdb used MiXCR to reprocess the 5' RACE reads, holding one entry per CDR3 protein. This table has fewer than 350,000 distinct CDR3 sequences, more than 8.5% appearing once. The sequencing used PBMCs, collected on the day of the first yellow fever vaccination. These receptors originate from a young man who received the YFV17D yellow fever vaccine. Each CDR3 is given with its conserved first and last residue. A D gene is named only where the DNA matches it firmly. Size is omitted from some rows. Given values are once, few, many or a class for expanded clones.

NA,TRBJ2-2,NA,TRBV7-6,TGTGCCAGCGACCCCGCTAATCTAGCCCTACACAATACCGGGGAGCTGTTTTTT,CASDPANLALHNTGELFF
few,TRBJ1-2,NA,TRBV5-1,TGCGCCAGCAGCTTTGATTCTGGCTACACCTTC,CASSFDSGYTF
few,TRBJ2-4,NA,TRBV5-1,TGCGCCAGCAGCTTGGGGGTCGGCGGGACAGAGGAAAACATTCAGTACTTC,CASSLGVGGTEENIQYF
NA,TRBJ2-5,NA,TRBV11-2,TGTGCCAGCAGCTTAGTGAAGGAAGAGACCCAGTACTTC,CASSLVKEETQYF
few,TRBJ1-2,NA,TRBV5-4,TGTGCCAGCAGCTTCCCCCTCCGGGAGGGGATGGAGGGCTACACCTTC,CASSFPLREGMEGYTF
many,TRBJ2-7,TRBD1,TRBV7-8,TGTGCCAGCAGCACAAGACAGGGGCACTCCTACGAGCAGTACTTC,CASSTRQGHSYEQYF
many,TRBJ2-1,TRBD2,TRBV5-1,TGCGCCAGCAGCTGGAGCGGGGGGGCCTACAATGAGCAGTTCTTC,CASSWSGGAYNEQFF
NA,TRBJ2-2,TRBD2,TRBV4-1,TGCGCCAGCAGCCAAGATCTAGCGGGGGGGACCGGGGAGCTGTTTTTT,CASSQDLAGGTGELFF
NA,TRBJ1-6,NA,TRBV4-1,TGCGCCAGCAGCCATAGTGGGGGGCAGAATTCACCCCTCCACTTT,CASSHSGGQNSPLHF
many,TRBJ2-1,TRBD2,TRBV12-3/TRBV12-4,TGTGCCAGTCTGCCGGGACTAGCGGGGGGGGTAGGCAATGAGCAGTTCTTC,CASLPGLAGGVGNEQFF
few,TRBJ2-2,TRBD1,TRBV7-2,TGTGCCAGCAGCTTACAGGGGGCGCACACCGGGGAGCTGTTTTTT,CASSLQGAHTGELFF
few,TRBJ2-5,TRBD2,TRBV12-3/TRBV12-4,TGTGCCAGCAAACTAGCGGGGTTACTACAAGAGACCCAGTACTTC,CASKLAGLLQETQYF
NA,TRBJ2-7,NA,TRBV20-1,TGCAGTGCAATAAGGCCTACCTCCTACGAGCAGTACTTC,CSAIRPTSYEQYF
NA,TRBJ1-1,NA,TRBV9,TGTGCCAGCAGCGTAAGGCAGACCACTGAAGCTTTCTTT,CASSVRQTTEAFF
NA,TRBJ1-2,TRBD1,TRBV7-2,TGTGCCAGCAGCTTTTACAGGGGCGGGGGCTACACCTTC,CASSFYRGGGYTF
few,TRBJ2-5,NA,TRBV6-4,TGTGCCAGCAGTGACTTGGGAGGACCGCAAGAGACCCAGTACTTC,CASSDLGGPQETQYF
NA,TRBJ2-7,NA,TRBV7-9,TGTGCCAGCAGCGGATACGGGACACTCTCCTACGAGCAGTACTTC,CASSGYGTLSYEQYF
few,TRBJ1-2,TRBD1,TRBV14,TGTGCCAGCAGCCAAAACCGACAGGGAAAAGATGGCTACACCTTC,CASSQNRQGKDGYTF
NA,TRBJ1-2,NA,TRBV19,TGTGCCACCGGGGGGGCCGACTATGGCTACACCTTC,CATGGADYGYTF
NA,TRBJ2-1,TRBD2,TRBV11-2,TGTGCCAGCAGCTTAGGGGTCACTAGCGGTGGGAATGAGCAGTTCTTC,CASSLGVTSGGNEQFF
few,TRBJ2-5,NA,TRBV19,TGTGCCAGTAGTATCGACGGGCGAGGTGTGGAGACCCAGTACTTC,CASSIDGRGVETQYF
NA,TRBJ1-1,TRBD1,TRBV10-3,TGTGCCATCAGTGTTGCACAGGGGGTCACTGAAGCTTTCTTT,CAISVAQGVTEAFF
many,TRBJ2-2,NA,TRBV7-2,TGTGCCAGCAGCTTGGCCGGACAGACCGGGGAGCTGTTTTTT,CASSLAGQTGELFF
NA,TRBJ1-5,TRBD1,TRBV24-1,TGTGCCACCAGTGATACACGGGACAGCAATAGCAATCAGCCCCAGCATTTT,CATSDTRDSNSNQPQHF
many,TRBJ1-6,NA,TRBV6-5,TGTGCCAGCAGCCTTAGACAGTCAAATTCACCCCTCCACTTT,CASSLRQSNSPLHF
few,TRBJ2-7,NA,TRBV27,TGTGCCAGCAGTTTATCGTACCAGGGGTGGGAGCAGTACTTC,CASSLSYQGWEQYF